The text below deals with one TCR beta chain. Antigen: not known. From germline, CDR1 is SNHLY and CDR2 FYNNEI. CDR3 length: 12 residues. The V gene lost 7 bases and the J gene lost 4 bases, with 9 bases spanning the gap. The sample comes from a study of T-cell memory formation after mild COVID-19. Across the study: TCR clusters largely stayed donor specific.

Study-level results: Whether second-wave clones peaking at day 37 were SARS-CoV-2 specific went unconfirmed. Memory cells collected pre-infection included some clones that later responded, suggesting cross-reactive memory joined. Largely, contracting CD4+ clones fell within CM and EM, and contracting CD8+ clones within EMRA.

MiXCR, applied by TCRdb to the 5' RACE reads, yields one record per CDR3 protein. This table has fewer than 650,000 distinct CDR3 sequences, 15% to 20% appearing once. This TCR was sampled from an adult woman who had mild COVID-19 (a few samples of this study predate the infection). Cell type and time point are not known. The V call is TRBV2, the J call TRBJ2-3; maybe TRBD1 (6 bases). Sequences were obtained from PBMCs or a T cell subset sorted from them (not recorded which). CDR3 bases: TGTGCCAGCAATGCAGGGGCAGATACGCAGTATTTT. Its translation: CASNAGADTQYF.